What follows are 19 T cell receptor beta chains derived from one specimen sequenced in a study of human T cells and chemical hapten exposure. TCRdb reprocessed the RACE reads via MiXCR and lists one record per CDR3 protein. The table has 84,000 or so distinct CDR3 sequences, roughly 10% seen once. Time point meaning: patch test 2, 6 weeks after DPC sensitization. Treatment described: therapeutic diphenylcyclopropenone sensitization with weekly scalp DPC. The source was whole blood, collected in connection with sensitization to the hapten diphenylcyclopropenone (DPC). Receptors were obtained from a woman in her 30s with alopecia areata. Some clones in this sample may be carry-over from other donors' samples.

The sample holds many counts of this clonotype. The V gene is TRBV5-1, the J gene TRBJ2-7; weak D call: TRBD2 (6 bases). Deletions cut 4 bases from V and 5 bases from J, with 19 bases between. The length of the CDR3 is 15 residues. CDR1 SGHRS and CDR2 YFSETQ come from the germline V gene. The CDR3 protein is CASSAPGGGADEQYF. CDR3 coding DNA: TGCGCCAGCAGCGCCCCCGGGGGAGGCGCCGACGAGCAGTACTTC.

This clonotype was picked up many times. This chain uses TRBV7-6 with TRBJ2-7, with D possibly matching TRBD1 (6 bases). This CDR3 is built from 13 residues. CDR1 is SGHVS and CDR2 is FNYEAQ in the germline V gene. V lost 4 bases to trimming and J lost 5 bases, with 12 bases between them. The CDR3, as DNA: TGTGCCAGCAGCTCTCAACAGGGTAACGAGCAGTACTTC. Amino acid sequence: CASSSQQGNEQYF.

This clonotype was recorded at least ten times. V and J are TRBV6-1 and TRBJ2-3, with 13 bases aligning to TRBD2. CDR1 and CDR2 (germline): MNHNS, SASEGT. The V and J ends lost 6 bases and 6 bases, in that order; junction bases with no gene match: 6. The CDR3 extends over 15 amino acids. The CDR3 loop reads CASRAGLAGVDTQYF. As DNA, the CDR3 is TGTGCCAGCAGAGCAGGACTAGCGGGGGTGGATACGCAGTATTTT.

This clonotype has only a few counts. Sequence at one end of the junction differs from germline and may be a read error. V usage is TRBV3-1 and J usage is TRBJ2-7, with unresolved D. Germline CDR1 reads LGHDT; CDR2 reads YNNKEL (reference sequence). The CDR3 contains 14 residues. The CDR3 sequence is CASSQDTASYEQNF. As DNA, the CDR3 is TGTGCCAGCAGCCAAGATACGGCCAGCTACGAGCAGAACTTC.

The rearrangement joins TRBV5-1 to TRBJ2-5; either TRBD1 or TRBD2 may fit D (6 bases each). CDR3 length: 16 amino acids. V was clipped by 4 bases and J by 4 bases, with 20 bases between them. Germline CDR1 reads SGHRS; CDR2 reads YFSETQ. CDR3 nucleotide sequence: TGCGCCAGCAGCCATTGGAGGGACACGCCAGGAGAGACCCAGTACTTC. Translation: CASSHWRDTPGETQYF.

This clonotype was seen ten or more times. The rearrangement links TRBV5-1 to TRBJ2-7; TRBD1 matches 11 bases. V lost 2 bases to trimming and J lost 5 bases; unmatched junction nucleotides: 6. The length of the CDR3 is 15 residues. The germline V gene encodes CDR1 SGHRS and CDR2 YFSETQ. The CDR3, as DNA: TGCGCCAGCAGCTTAAAAGGACAGGGGGCCGACGAGCAGTACTTC. Its translation: CASSLKGQGADEQYF. The variable domain in full, with the rest retrieved from reference TRBV5-1 and TRBJ2-7, is KAGVTQTPRYLIKTRGQQVTLSCSPISGHRSVSWYQQTPGQGLQFLFEYFSETQRNKGNFPGRFSGRQFSNSRSEMNVSTLELGDSALYLCASSLKGQGADEQYFGPGTRLTVT.

To note about this clonotype: This could be a read error, since a much larger clone is one nucleotide away. The chain couples TRBV5-1 to TRBJ1-6; D gene ambiguous. The CDR3 sequence is 13 residues long. The V end was cut by 4 bases, the J end by 8 bases, with 10 bases between. Germline CDR1 SGHRS, CDR2 YFSETQ. The CDR3 nucleotides are TGCGCCAGCAGCCTACGGGGTGATTCACCCCTCCACTTT. It specifies CASSLRGDSPLHF.

This clonotype was counted between two and nine times. This chain uses TRBV10-3 with TRBJ1-5; no definite D call. With 3 bases removed from V and 9 bases from J, the gap between germline ends came to 12 bases. This CDR3 is built from 13 residues. Per the germline V gene, CDR1 is ENHRY and CDR2 is SYGVKD. CDR3 in amino acids: CAISDGDDRPQHF. The CDR3 DNA sequence: TGTGCCATCAGTGACGGTGACGATCGGCCCCAGCATTTT.

Worth noting for this clonotype: A much larger clone lies a single base off, so this may be a read error. Because the CDR3 is missing its conserved closing phenylalanine or tryptophan, this is likely a read error. The genes are TRBV2 and TRBJ2-1; 9 bases line up with TRBD2. CDR1 SNHLY and CDR2 FYNNEI come from the germline V gene. J gave up 7 bases and V 2 bases, and 6 bases lay outside the gene matches. The CDR3 consists of 15 residues. DNA for the CDR3: TGTGCCAGCAGTGAAAGGGGGACTAGCAATAATGAGCAGTTCTAC. The encoded protein is CASSERGTSNNEQFY.

This clonotype was seen repeatedly, ten times or more. The chain is built from TRBV12-3 or TRBV12-4 and TRBJ2-7; 14 nucleotides match TRBD2. Trimming cost V 6 bases and J 6 bases; bases outside gene matches: 16. The CDR3 spans 18 residues. The CDR3 DNA reads TGTGCCAGCAGCCCTGCGGGCGGACTAGCGGGGGGAGGTCGCGAGCAGTACTTC. Translated, it gives CASSPAGGLAGGGREQYF.

This clonotype was detected many times. This chain links TRBV6-2 or TRBV6-3 with TRBJ2-5; D possibly matches TRBD1 or TRBD2 (5 bases each). This CDR3 has 17 residues. V lost 6 bases to trimming and J lost 2 bases, with 22 bases between them. Germline CDR1 is MNHEY and CDR2 is SVGEGT. CDR3 sequence reads: CASSRPRDRGLQETQYF. The DNA for the CDR3 is TGTGCCAGCAGCCGCCCCCGGGACCGAGGACTGCAAGAGACCCAGTACTTC.

This clonotype occurred many times. This chain joins TRBV18 and TRBJ2-1; D gene ambiguous. V gave up 1 base and J gave up 5 bases, with 3 bases separating them. Germline V lookup: CDR1 KGHSH, CDR2 LQKENI. This CDR3 is 12 amino acids long. CDR3 DNA sequence: TGTGCCAGCTCACCACAGAACAATGAGCAGTTCTTC. It encodes CASSPQNNEQFF. Full variable domain (rest looked up from reference TRBV18 and TRBJ2-1): NAGVMQNPRHLVRRRGQEARLRCSPMKGHSHVYWYRQLPEEGLKFMVYLQKENIIDESGMPKERFSAEFPKEGPSILRIQQVVRGDSAAYFCASSPQNNEQFFGPGTRLTVL.

This clonotype was counted ten times or more. The genes are TRBV20-1 and TRBJ2-2; 9 bases are shared with TRBD2. Germline CDR1 is DFQATT and CDR2 is SNEGSKA (reference sequence). The CDR3 is made up of 15 amino acids. Trimming removed 1 base from V and 2 bases from J; junction bases left unmatched: 2. The CDR3 region has the DNA TGCAGTGCTAGAGGTAGCGGGAGAAACACCGGGGAGCTGTTTTTT. Translation: CSARGSGRNTGELFF.

The chain combines TRBV12-5 with TRBJ2-7, with 11 bases lining up with TRBD2. The trim removed 6 bases at V and 3 bases at J, leaving 7 bases unmatched. The CDR3 length is 15 residues. CDR1 LGHNT and CDR2 FRNRAP come from the germline V gene. The CDR3 reads CASGLSGGGLYEQYF. CDR3 in DNA: TGTGCTAGTGGCCTTAGCGGGGGGGGCCTCTACGAGCAGTACTTC.

About this clonotype itself: This may arise from a read error, as a much more abundant clone is one base away. The chain combines TRBV7-9 with TRBJ2-7; D might be TRBD1 (6 bases). Germline V gene lookup returns CDR1 SEHNR and CDR2 FQNEAQ (reference sequence). This CDR3 has 15 amino acids. V was pared by 1 base and J by 3 bases, with 13 bases between. In DNA, the CDR3 is TGTGCCAGCAGCTTAGGGGTGACACAGGGCTACGAGCAGTACTTC. As protein: CASSLGVTQGYEQYF.

This clonotype was seen many times. CDR3 amino acids: CASSQQLEAFF. CDR3 nucleotide sequence: TGTGCCAGCAGCCAACAGCTTGAAGCTTTCTTT. This sequence joins TRBV3-1 and TRBJ1-1; D call uncertain. The germline V gene encodes CDR1 LGHDT and CDR2 YNNKEL (reference sequence). CDR3 length: 11 residues. The V end was cut by 2 bases, the J end by 7 bases, with 5 bases between. The full variable domain, in which reference TRBV3-1 and TRBJ1-1 provide the parts outside the CDR3, is DTAVSQTPKYLVTQMGNDKSIKCEQNLGHDTMYWYKQDSKKFLKIMFSYNNKELIINETVPNRFSPKSPDKAHLNLHINSLELGDSAVYFCASSQQLEAFFGQGTRLTVV.

There are many counts of this clonotype. The chain carries TRBV18 and TRBJ1-1; D gene unclear. The V gene lost 1 base and the J gene lost 5 bases, with 8 bases spanning the gap. Germline values: CDR1 KGHSH, CDR2 LQKENI. The CDR3 has 13 residues. CDR3 DNA: TGTGCCAGCTCACCACGGGTGGATACTGAAGCTTTCTTT. This sequence encodes CASSPRVDTEAFF.

The V call is TRBV4-1, the J call TRBJ2-7; the D call may be TRBD1 or TRBD2 (5 bases each). V lost 0 bases and J 3 bases, leaving 12 bases between the germline ends. Germline V gives CDR1 MGHRA, CDR2 YSYEKL. The CDR3 totals 15 residues. The CDR3 DNA reads as TGCGCCAGCAGCCAAGATGGGGGACGCTACTACGAGCAGTACTTC. It specifies CASSQDGGRYYEQYF.

The sample holds many counts of this clonotype. The J gene is TRBJ1-1, the V gene TRBV30, with TRBD1 as a possible D gene (6 bases). Germline lookup yields CDR1 GTSNPN and CDR2 SVGIG (reference sequence). CDR3 size: 15 residues. Trimming shortened V by 4 bases and J by 1 base, and 16 bases separated the two germline ends. The CDR3 reads CAWNLGANSNTEAFF. CDR3 sequence (DNA): TGTGCCTGGAATTTGGGGGCGAACTCGAACACTGAAGCTTTCTTT.